This TCR beta chain emerged from a study of blood T cell repertoires in COVID-19. About the study: PBMCs, B-cell-depleted T cells, or T cells were the source of the cDNA or gDNA that made up the material.

Original data processing: For nucleated cells, counts were estimated from reference gene primer amplification. Measured with immunoSEQ multiplex PCR; TCRdb has only the in-frame clones, and not every one. V and J calls and clone size are copied from that table; D and trimming were computed from the DNA. The sample has a few hundred thousand clones, approximately 86% seen once. Exposed enrollees encountered a COVID-19 case at some point within 2 weeks before study entry. About this clone itself: At one of its ends the junction is not consistent with the germline gene, which may arise from a read error.

The sequencing input was PBMCs or T cells enriched from blood (not recorded which). This TCR was recovered from a woman aged 25 to 39 who had been exposed to COVID-19.

Here the CDR3 DNA reads TGTGCCAGCAGTGACTCGACAGGGAGATGGTATGGCTACACCTTC. Translating it yields CASSDSTGRWYGYTF. V is TRBV6-5 and J is TRBJ1-2, with 7 bases aligning to TRBD1. The CDR3 length is 15 residues. Germline CDR1 reads MNHEY; CDR2 reads SVGAGI.